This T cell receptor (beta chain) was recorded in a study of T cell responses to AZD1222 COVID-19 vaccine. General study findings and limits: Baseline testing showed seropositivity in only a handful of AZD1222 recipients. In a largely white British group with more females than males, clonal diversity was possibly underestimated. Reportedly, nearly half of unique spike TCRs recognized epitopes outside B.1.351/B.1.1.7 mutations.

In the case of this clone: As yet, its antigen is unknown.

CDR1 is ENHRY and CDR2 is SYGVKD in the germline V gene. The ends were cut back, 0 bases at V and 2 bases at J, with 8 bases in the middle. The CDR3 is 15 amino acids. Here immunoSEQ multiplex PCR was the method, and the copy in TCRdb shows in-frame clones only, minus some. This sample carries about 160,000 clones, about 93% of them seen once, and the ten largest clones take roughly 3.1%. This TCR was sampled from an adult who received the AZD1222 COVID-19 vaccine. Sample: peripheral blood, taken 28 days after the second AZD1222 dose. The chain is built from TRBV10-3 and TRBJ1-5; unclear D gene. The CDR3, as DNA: TGTGCCATCAGTGAGTCGATTGGTGGCAATCAGCCCCAGCATTTT. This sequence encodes CAISESIGGNQPQHF.